This T cell receptor (beta chain) was recovered during a study of control samples from healthy donors and cancer patients. Profiling relied on immunoSEQ multiplex PCR, and the TCRdb table lists in-frame clones only, not all of them. This table holds approximately 120,000 clones, roughly 91% found once. The V gene's germline CDR1 is MGHDK and CDR2 SYGVNS. The CDR3 consists of 16 residues. V lost 2 bases, J lost 4 bases, and 8 bases stayed unmatched. The TCR comes from a man aged 35 to 55 in good health. Source material: blood. This chain joins TRBV25-1 and TRBJ2-1, with 7 bases that match TRBD1. CDR3 nucleotides: TGTGCCAGCAGTGAAATCACGACAGGGTCTTACAATGAGCAGTTCTTC. It encodes CASSEITTGSYNEQFF. Full variable domain (rest looked up from reference TRBV25-1 and TRBJ2-1): EADIYQTPRYLVIGTGKKITLECSQTMGHDKMYWYQQDPGMELHLIHYSYGVNSTEKGDLSSESTVSRIRTEHFPLTLESARPSHTSQYLCASSEITTGSYNEQFFGPGTRLTVL.